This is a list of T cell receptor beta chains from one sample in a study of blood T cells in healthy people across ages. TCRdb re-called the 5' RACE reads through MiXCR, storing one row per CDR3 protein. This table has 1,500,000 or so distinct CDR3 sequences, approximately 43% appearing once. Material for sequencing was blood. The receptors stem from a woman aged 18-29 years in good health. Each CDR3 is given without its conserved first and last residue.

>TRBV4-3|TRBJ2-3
ASSRVSGLVSTDTQY
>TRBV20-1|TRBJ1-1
STPRGVPAEAF
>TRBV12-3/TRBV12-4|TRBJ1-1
ASSSFLDTEAF
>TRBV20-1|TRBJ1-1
SAGRATEAF
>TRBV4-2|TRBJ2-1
ANSQWRGHYNEQF
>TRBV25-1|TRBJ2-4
ASSNIDRDIQY
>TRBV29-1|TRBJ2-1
SVEDRADNEQF
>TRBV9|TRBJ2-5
ASSVDGQIKETQY
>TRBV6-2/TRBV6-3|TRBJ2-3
ASREGLTQY
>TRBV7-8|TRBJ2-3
ASSPLAGGQDTDTQY
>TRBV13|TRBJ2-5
ASSVRLGTKQETQY
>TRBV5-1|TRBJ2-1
ASSPPSGRYYNEQF
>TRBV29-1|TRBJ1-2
SVEDRSYGYT
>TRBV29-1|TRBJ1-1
SVVSGGGGF
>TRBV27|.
ASTRTGGFGHQETQY
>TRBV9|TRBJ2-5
ASSDGSSGNGETQY
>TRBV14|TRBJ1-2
ASSQDGSARGQANYGYT
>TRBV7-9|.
ASSQKGGDFGDIQY
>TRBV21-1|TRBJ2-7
ASSKVGRTYEQY
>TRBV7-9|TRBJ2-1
ASSLEYLLVVNEQF
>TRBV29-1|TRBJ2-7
SVGRTATYEQY
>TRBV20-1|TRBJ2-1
SAHRDWSSNEQF
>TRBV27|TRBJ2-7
ASSSTVGVHNEQY
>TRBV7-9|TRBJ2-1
ASSLGTGRDYNEQF